The clone carrying this TCR beta chain was counted between two and nine times. As yet, its antigen is unknown. This entry is derived from a study of CD8+CD57+ T cells in acquired aplastic anemia. Study context: Average DNA yield from sorted CD4+ and CD8+ cells was approximately 3 ug.

Using genomic DNA as the template, TCR beta VDJ and CDR3 profiling was carried out. Using its own MiXCR run on the reads, TCRdb lists one record per CDR3 protein. Of roughly 160,000 distinct CDR3 sequences listed, 40% to 55% were seen once; the top ten hold 2.5% to 3.5%. Study findings and constraints: CD8+ Simpson's diversity in patients was not significantly different from that in controls.

Patients selected for sequencing had displayed CD8+CD57+ cell expansion by flow cytometry. With no exception, the patients had severe acquired aplastic anemia. V lost 6 bases, J lost 6 bases, and 6 bases stayed unmatched. CDR3 length: 13 residues. CDR1 and CDR2 from the germline V gene are MNHNS and SASEGT. The chain joins TRBV6-1 to TRBJ2-7; TRBD2 aligns across 9 bases. Sequenced: sorted CD4+, CD8+, or CD8+CD57+ T cells (not recorded which) from PBMCs. The receptor was derived from a human donor with aplastic anemia. Here the CDR3 reads CASRSSGRLEQYF. The CDR3 region has the DNA TGTGCCAGCAGATCCAGCGGGAGGCTCGAGCAGTACTTC.